This entry describes one T cell receptor (beta chain). The data stem from a study of sequential checkpoint blockade in melanoma. Stated treatment: randomized to nivolumab then ipilimumab (arm A) or the reverse (arm B). Patients had received no earlier DNA-damaging chemotherapy. Live CD3+CD8+ CD19− CD56− cells were sorted from PBMCs. Profiling relied on immunoSEQ multiplex PCR, and the TCRdb table lists in-frame clones only, not all of them. In the table there are 1,500 to 2,500 clones, around half of which are singletons. The CDR3 extends over 16 amino acids. CDR1 is SEHNR and CDR2 is FQNEAQ in the germline V gene (reference sequence). The V gene lost 1 base and the J gene lost 3 bases, with 15 bases spanning the gap.

The receptor was isolated from a human patient with melanoma. Some clones in this sample may be carry-over from other donors' samples. Material: CD8+ T cells sorted from blood (inferred from file names), obtained from a patient given nivolumab and ipilimumab in sequence. The chain employs TRBV7-9 and TRBJ1-1; a possible D gene is TRBD1 (6 bases). The CDR3 DNA sequence: TGTGCCAGCAGCTTAGATACAGGGTTTGCGTACACTGAAGCTTTCTTT. This encodes CASSLDTGFAYTEAFF.